Following are 16 T cell receptor beta chains from one sample sequenced in a study of molecular identifiers for immune sequencing clone quantification. TCRdb reprocessed the PCR reads with MiXCR, giving one entry per CDR3 protein. The data contain 300,000 to 400,000 distinct CDR3 sequences, around a fifth of them singletons. Sequenced material: naive CD8+ T cells from blood, with Jurkat cell RNA spiked in. The subset here: FACS-sorted CD8+CD4-CCR7+CD45RA+ naive T cells. The receptors were sampled from a human donor in good health. Some libraries in this study had Jurkat cell RNA spiked in.

This clonotype was counted at least ten times. The J gene is TRBJ1-6, the V gene TRBV27; D unresolved. The CDR3 totals 13 residues. Germline V gene sequence: CDR1 MNHEY, CDR2 SMNVEV (reference sequence). V dropped 4 bases and J dropped 7 bases, with 8 bases sitting between them. The CDR3: CASSWAVNSPLHF. For the CDR3, the DNA is TGTGCCAGCAGTTGGGCAGTGAATTCACCCCTCCACTTT.

This clonotype has only a few counts. The chain links TRBV6-2 or TRBV6-3 to TRBJ2-7; D is ambiguous. The germline V gene has CDR1 MNHEY and CDR2 SVGEGT. There are 16 residues in the CDR3. The V end was cut by 2 bases, the J end by 0 bases, with 14 bases between. Here the CDR3 reads CASSYVPVAVSYEQYF. CDR3 DNA: TGTGCCAGCAGTTACGTCCCAGTGGCAGTCTCCTACGAGCAGTACTTC.

This clonotype was recorded many times. The genes are TRBV6-1 and TRBJ2-3, with D possibly called TRBD1 or TRBD2 (5 bases each). Germline V gene data show CDR1 as MNHNS and CDR2 as SASEGT. The CDR3 has 17 amino acids. V was cut by 5 bases and J by 1 base, with 19 bases left in between. The DNA of the CDR3 is TGTGCCAGCAGTCTAACCGGGGCTTCACTCGGCACAGATACGCAGTATTTT. The encoded protein is CASSLTGASLGTDTQYF.

This clonotype was observed at least ten times. The rearrangement joins TRBV7-6 to TRBJ2-7; TRBD2 aligns across 9 bases. This CDR3 region has 14 residues. Trimming cost V 3 bases and J 6 bases; bases outside gene matches: 6. Germline CDR1 and CDR2: SGHVS and FNYEAQ. The CDR3 region has the DNA TGTGCCAGCAGCTTTAGCGGGAGCGGGGTCGAGCAGTACTTC. The encoded protein is CASSFSGSGVEQYF.

This clonotype was detected ten times or more. The chain combines TRBV7-9 with TRBJ2-7; possibly TRBD1 for D (6 bases). Germline V gene data show CDR1 as SEHNR and CDR2 as FQNEAQ (reference sequence). CDR3 size: 13 residues. Trimming pared 11 bases from V and 6 bases from J, leaving 20 bases between. This CDR3 reads CASRDIFGPEQYF. CDR3 sequence (DNA): TGTGCCTCTCGGGACATCTTCGGACCCGAGCAGTACTTC.

This clonotype was counted ten times or more. The rearrangement joins TRBV2 to TRBJ2-3; TRBD1 aligns across 9 bases. This CDR3 comprises 14 residues. V lost 7 bases and J lost 3; bases outside the gene matches: 5. Germline-derived CDR1 and CDR2 are SNHLY and FYNNEI. The CDR3 spells CASNDRGLTDTQYF. The CDR3 coding sequence is TGTGCCAGCAATGACAGGGGGTTAACAGATACGCAGTATTTT.

With regard to this clonotype: This could be a read error, since a much larger clone is one nucleotide away. The CDR3 does not end in the conserved phenylalanine or tryptophan, so this is likely a read error. The V and J genes are TRBV4-1 and TRBJ2-5, with D unclear. The ends were cut back, 1 base at V and 1 base at J, with 7 bases in the middle. The germline V gene encodes CDR1 MGHRA and CDR2 YSYEKL. This CDR3 is built from 14 residues. In DNA, the CDR3 is TGCGCCAGCAGCCAAGTGGCAGGCCAAGAGACCCAGTACCTC. It translates to CASSQVAGQETQYL.

Ten or more counts support this clonotype. The CDR3: CASSLDRDHGYTF. The CDR3 DNA reads as TGTGCCAGCAGCTTAGACAGGGATCATGGCTACACCTTC. V and J are TRBV7-9 and TRBJ1-2; D possibly corresponds to TRBD1 (6 bases). The ends were cut back, 1 base at V and 6 bases at J, with 9 bases in the middle. Germline lookup yields CDR1 SEHNR and CDR2 FQNEAQ (reference sequence). This CDR3 comprises 13 residues.

The chain joins TRBV7-9 to TRBJ2-2; D may be TRBD2 (5 bases). Germline V gene data show CDR1 as SEHNR and CDR2 as FQNEAQ (reference sequence). This CDR3 comprises 15 residues. Trimming pared 1 base from V and 3 bases from J, leaving 9 bases between. The CDR3 DNA reads TGTGCCAGCAGCTTAGGGGAGATGTACACCGGGGAGCTGTTTTTT. Translating it yields CASSLGEMYTGELFF.

Note on this clonotype: A much larger clone is a single base away; this may be a read error. The chain carries TRBV7-9 and TRBJ2-4, with unresolved D. The germline V gene has CDR1 SEHNR and CDR2 FQNEAQ (reference sequence). V lost 5 bases, J lost 0 bases, and 11 bases lay in between. The CDR3 extends over 15 amino acids. This CDR3 is CASSNRNLAKNIQYF. The CDR3 nucleotides are TGTGCCAGCAGCAACCGGAACCTAGCCAAAAACATTCAGTACTTC.

A remark on this clonotype: A read error is possible here, since a much larger clone lies one base away. The gene calls are TRBV7-9 and TRBJ2-3, with D perhaps matching TRBD1 (7 bases). CDR3 size: 15 residues. Germline CDR1 SEHNR, CDR2 FQNEAQ (reference sequence). The CDR3 spells CASSSQGGSTDTQCF. CDR3 nucleotide sequence: TGTGCCAGCAGCTCCCAGGGGGGTTCCACAGATACGCAGTGTTTT. The full variable domain, its missing parts supplied by reference TRBV7-9 and TRBJ2-3, is DTGVSQNPRHKITKRGQNVTFRCDPISEHNRLYWYRQTLGQGPEFLTYFQNEAQLEKSRLLSDRFSAERPKGSFSTLEIQRTEQGDSAMYLCASSSQGGSTDTQCFGPGTRLTVL.

This clonotype has at least ten counts. The V call is TRBV29-1, the J call TRBJ1-1; no definite D call. V shed 6 bases and J shed 12 bases, with 17 bases lying between them. CDR3 length equals 11 residues. The germline gives CDR1 SQVTM, CDR2 ANQGSEA. The CDR3 nucleotides read TGCAGCGTCCCCACAGATTATCCTTCTTTCTTT. Protein sequence: CSVPTDYPSFF.

This clonotype was observed once. This may be a read error, as it is one base from a much larger clone. The DNA for the CDR3 is TGTGCCAGTAGTATTCTCCCCCTATTTGATGGGAACACTGAAGCTTTCTTT. It yields the protein CASSILPLFDGNTEAFF. The J gene is TRBJ1-1, the V gene TRBV19; D remains ambiguous. The V and J ends lost 3 bases and 1 base respectively, with 18 bases between them. Germline values: CDR1 LNHDA, CDR2 SQIVND (reference sequence). The CDR3 spans 17 residues.

This clonotype was seen ten or more times. In DNA form, the CDR3 reads TGTGCCAGCAGCACGACTAGCTCCTACGAGCAGTACTTC. It specifies CASSTTSSYEQYF. The genes are TRBV6-5 and TRBJ2-7, with a tentative D call TRBD2 (6 bases). Per the germline V gene, CDR1 is MNHEY and CDR2 is SVGAGI. V was clipped by 6 bases and J by 0 bases, with 9 bases between them. CDR3 size: 13 residues.

This clonotype was recorded at least ten times. The J gene is TRBJ2-7, the V gene TRBV27; TRBD1 agrees at 7 bases. This CDR3 spans 12 amino acids. Germline V gives CDR1 MNHEY, CDR2 SMNVEV (reference sequence). J lost 5 bases, V lost 9 bases, and 7 bases had no gene match. CDR3 DNA sequence: TGTGCCAGTACGGGACAGATGAACGAGCAGTACTTC. This gives the protein CASTGQMNEQYF.

The CDR3 DNA is TGTGCCAGCAGCTTATTGAGCGGGAGCGAGCAGTACTTC. Residues: CASSLLSGSEQYF. The chain has TRBV7-3 and TRBJ2-7, with 8 positions matching TRBD2. V was pared by 2 bases and J by 6 bases, with 3 bases of the junction left unmatched. This CDR3 region has 13 residues. Germline CDR1 and CDR2: SGHTA and FQGTGA. The full variable domain, completed using reference TRBV7-3 and TRBJ2-7, is GAGVSQTPSNKVTEKGKYVELRCDPISGHTALYWYRQSLGQGPEFLIYFQGTGAADDSGLPNDRFFAVRPEGSVSTLKIQRTERGDSAVYLCASSLLSGSEQYFGPGTRLTVT.